Below are 17 T cell receptor beta chains sequenced from a single sample in a study of PD-1 blockade in classical Hodgkin lymphoma. Time point given: cycle 4 day 1 (C4D1), after around six weeks of nivolumab. Relapse after autologous stem cell transplantation occurred in every patient, and brentuximab vedotin exposure varied. The assay was immunoSEQ multiplex PCR, and TCRdb's table has in-frame clones only and misses some. The sample includes approximately 29,000 clones, 80% of them seen just once. This specimen was peripheral blood mononuclear cells (PBMCs), taken before the fourth cycle of nivolumab. These receptors all stem from a human donor with classical Hodgkin lymphoma.

The chain joins TRBV6-1 to TRBJ2-7; 11 positions match TRBD2. Germline loops: CDR1 MNHNS, CDR2 SASEGT. The CDR3 loop spans 14 amino acids. With 6 bases clipped from V and 3 bases from J, the junction kept 4 bases outside the gene matches. The CDR3 protein is CASRDTSGSYEQYF. CDR3 coding DNA: TGTGCCAGCAGGGATACTAGCGGGAGCTACGAGCAGTACTTC.

The rearrangement uses TRBV5-1 and TRBJ2-5; D unresolved. The ends were cut back, 1 base at V and 3 bases at J, with 13 bases in the middle. The CDR3 has 15 residues. Germline assignment: CDR1 SGHRS and CDR2 YFSETQ. The CDR3 DNA follows: TGCGCCAGCAGCTTGAGTTCACGGTCAAAAGAGACCCAGTACTTC. It translates to CASSLSSRSKETQYF.

V usage is TRBV6-1 and J usage is TRBJ2-2; possible D gene TRBD1, 5 bases. With 4 bases removed from V and 4 bases from J, the gap between germline ends came to 16 bases. Looked up from germline, CDR1 is MNHNS and CDR2 is SASEGT. The CDR3 runs 16 residues. CDR3 loop: CASSGKQVSSTGELFF. CDR3 bases: TGTGCCAGCAGTGGCAAACAGGTTTCCTCCACCGGGGAGCTGTTTTTT.

The genes are TRBV6-5 and TRBJ1-2, with TRBD1 as a possible D gene (5 bases). The germline V gene encodes CDR1 MNHEY and CDR2 SVGAGI. The CDR3 is 12 residues long. V shed 6 bases and J shed 7 bases, with 12 bases lying between them. CDR3 bases: TGTGCCAGCAGGACTCCAGGGTTTGGCTACACCTTC. Its protein is CASRTPGFGYTF.

This clone occurred a few times. The V call is TRBV6-1, the J call TRBJ1-5, with D tentatively TRBD1 (5 bases). This CDR3 contains 13 residues. Between the trimmed V and J ends, which lost 5 bases and 7 bases, there was a span of 12 bases. Germline V CDR1 and CDR2: MNHNS, SASEGT. The CDR3: CASSIARGQPQHF. The CDR3 DNA reads as TGTGCCAGCAGTATAGCACGGGGGCAGCCCCAGCATTTT.

The rearrangement joins TRBV5-8 to TRBJ1-5; D possibly corresponds to TRBD1 (5 bases). With 3 bases removed from V and 6 bases from J, the gap between germline ends came to 13 bases. The germline V gene encodes CDR1 SGHTS and CDR2 YDEGEE. The CDR3 consists of 14 residues. Written as DNA, the CDR3 is TGTGCCAGCAGCTGGGTAACAGGCCCTCAGCCCCAGCATTTT. Amino acids: CASSWVTGPQPQHF.

This sequence joins TRBV18 and TRBJ2-2; no firm D call. Trimming left V 6 bases short and J 7 bases short, with 6 bases between. Germline CDR1 is KGHSH and CDR2 is LQKENI. The CDR3 covers 11 residues. DNA for the CDR3: TGTGCCAGCTCCAGCGTCGGGGAGCTGTTTTTT. This encodes CASSSVGELFF.

The J gene is TRBJ2-3, the V gene TRBV28; TRBD2 is a possible D gene (6 bases). V lost 7 bases and J lost 4, with 18 bases in between. Germline CDR1 reads MDHEN; CDR2 reads SYDVKM. The CDR3 consists of 15 residues. The CDR3 bases are TGTGCCAGCACTCTTTCCTTGAGGGAGGCAGATACGCAGTATTTT. Translation gives CASTLSLREADTQYF.

V is TRBV11-1 and J is TRBJ2-1, with 8 bases aligning to TRBD1. CDR3 length equals 16 residues. Trimming cost V 5 bases and J 7 bases; bases outside gene matches: 13. CDR1 and CDR2 (germline): SGHAT, FQDESV (reference sequence). The CDR3 nucleotides read TGTGCCAGCAGCCAGCCCAGGGGGCGCCAGGCAAATGAGCAGTTCTTC. This codes for CASSQPRGRQANEQFF.

This chain joins TRBV19 and TRBJ1-2; the D is unclear. Trimming cost V 6 bases and J 8 bases, with 19 bases left between them. The length of the CDR3 is 14 residues. Germline CDR1 and CDR2: LNHDA and SQIVND (reference sequence). CDR3 coding DNA: TGTGCCAGTAGGAGACCGCAGTCTGGGCAAGGCTACACCTTC. The encoded protein is CASRRPQSGQGYTF.

The chain carries TRBV28 and TRBJ2-7, with TRBD2 matching 7 bases. This CDR3 region has 14 residues. V lost 8 bases, J lost 0 bases, and 7 bases stayed unmatched. Germline-derived CDR1 and CDR2 are MDHEN and SYDVKM. The CDR3 DNA sequence: TGTGCCAGCTCGGGGGGTGTCCTCTCCTACGAGCAGTACTTC. Its translation: CASSGGVLSYEQYF.

V gene TRBV7-9 combines with J gene TRBJ1-1; no reliable D call. CDR3 length: 11 amino acids. Germline lookup yields CDR1 SEHNR and CDR2 FQNEAQ (reference sequence). Trimming removed 8 bases from V and 4 bases from J, with 8 bases in between. CDR3 DNA: TGTGCCAGCCTCGAGAGCACTGAAGCTTTCTTT. It specifies CASLESTEAFF.

The chain employs TRBV5-4 and TRBJ2-3; the D gene is possibly TRBD1 (5 bases). The germline gives CDR1 SGHNT, CDR2 YYREEE (reference sequence). The CDR3 totals 15 residues. V lost 4 bases and J lost 2, with 14 bases in between. CDR3 bases: TGTGCCAGCAGCCCACAGGTGGCGGCCACAGATACGCAGTATTTT. Its translation: CASSPQVAATDTQYF.

CDR3 in DNA: TGTGCCAGCCGCGGACAGGGGACCGGGGAGCTGTTTTTT. Translated: CASRGQGTGELFF. This chain joins TRBV6-5 and TRBJ2-2; TRBD1 agrees at 9 bases. Trimming took 8 bases from V and 5 from J; bases not matched to a gene: 3. Per germline, CDR1 MNHEY and CDR2 SVGAGI. This CDR3 has 13 amino acids.

J is TRBJ2-2 and V is TRBV6-6; D perhaps matches TRBD2 (6 bases). Trimming removed 0 bases at V and 0 bases at J, with 8 bases between. The CDR3 is made up of 16 amino acids. Germline CDR1 reads MNHNY; CDR2 reads SVGAGI (reference sequence). CDR3: CASSYSAGTNTGELFF. In nucleotides, the CDR3 is TGTGCCAGCAGTTACTCGGCGGGGACGAACACCGGGGAGCTGTTTTTT.

This clone was recorded a few times. The rearrangement links TRBV6-1 to TRBJ1-2, with D maybe TRBD1 (6 bases). V was shortened by 2 bases and J by 8 bases, with 18 bases between the two germline ends. The CDR3 has 15 residues. Germline CDR1 MNHNS, CDR2 SASEGT. As DNA, the CDR3 is TGTGCCAGCAGTGAAAGCCGGGGGCGGATGGGGGGCTACACCTTC. It encodes CASSESRGRMGGYTF.

V and J are TRBV29-1 and TRBJ1-4, with D perhaps matching TRBD1 (6 bases). In germline, CDR1 is SQVTM, CDR2 ANQGSEA. Trimming removed 5 bases at V and 8 bases at J, with 12 bases between. The length of the CDR3 is 12 residues. CDR3 nucleotide sequence: TGCAGCGTTTTCGACAGGAACGAAAAACTGTTTTTT. This sequence encodes CSVFDRNEKLFF.